The following is a T cell receptor (beta chain) sequence with its context. This CDR3 is 13 amino acids long. Germline values: CDR1 SGHKS, CDR2 YYEKEE (reference sequence). This sample was included in a study of CXCR3-negative and CXCR3-positive naive CD8 T cells. The TRB cDNA libraries were prepared by 5' RACE with UMI labels. Following a re-call of the 5' RACE reads, TCRdb has one entry per CDR3 protein and lacks DNA. The sample includes some 66,000 distinct CDR3 sequences. This TCR came from a human donor in good health. Some clones in this sample may be carry-over from other donors' samples. Sequenced material: naive CXCR3- CD8+ T cells from blood. Noted subset: CD45RO-CCR7+CD27+CD95- naive CD8+ T cells lacking CXCR3 (TNR3-). This sequence joins TRBV5-5 and TRBJ1-2; TCRdb calls TRBD1, which cannot be checked without DNA. CDR3: CASSRDTDYGYTF.